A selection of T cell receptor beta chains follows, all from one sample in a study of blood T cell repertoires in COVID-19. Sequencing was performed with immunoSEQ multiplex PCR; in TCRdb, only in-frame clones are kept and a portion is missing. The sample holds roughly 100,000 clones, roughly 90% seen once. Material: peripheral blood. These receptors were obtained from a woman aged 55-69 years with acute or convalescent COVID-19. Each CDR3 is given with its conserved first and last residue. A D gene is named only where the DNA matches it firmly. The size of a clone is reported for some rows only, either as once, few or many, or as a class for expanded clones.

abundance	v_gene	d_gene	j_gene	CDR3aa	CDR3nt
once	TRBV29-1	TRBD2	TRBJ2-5	CSASPPAQLAGGETQYF	TGCAGCGCCTCCCCCCCGGCACAGTTAGCGGGAGGAGAGACCCAGTACTTC
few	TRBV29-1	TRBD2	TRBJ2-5	CSVVASGWRETQYF	TGCAGCGTGGTGGCTAGCGGGTGGAGAGAGACCCAGTACTTC
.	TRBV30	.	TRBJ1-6	CAWTRENSPLHF	TGTGCCTGGACCAGGGAAAATTCACCCCTCCACTTT
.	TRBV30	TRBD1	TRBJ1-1	CAWKGTGYTEAFF	TGTGCCTGGAAAGGGACAGGGTACACTGAAGCTTTCTTT
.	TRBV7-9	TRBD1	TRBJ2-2	CASSLSGRGPGGELFF	TGTGCCAGCAGCTTAAGCGGCAGGGGGCCTGGCGGGGAGCTGTTTTTT
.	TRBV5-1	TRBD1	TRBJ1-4	CASSLMDRGRDEKLFF	TGCGCCAGCAGCCTGATGGACAGGGGGCGGGATGAAAAACTGTTTTTT
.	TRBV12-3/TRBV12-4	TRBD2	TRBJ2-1	CASRPTSGEQFF	TGTGCCAGCAGACCTACTAGCGGAGAGCAGTTCTTC
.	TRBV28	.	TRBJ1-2	CASSLGALGYTF	TGTGCCAGCTCCTTAGGGGCGCTGGGCTACACCTTC
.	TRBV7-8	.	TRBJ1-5	CASSLGRRGEPQHF	TGTGCCAGCAGCTTAGGCCGTCGGGGGGAGCCCCAGCATTTT
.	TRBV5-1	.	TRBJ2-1	CASSLDNSYNEQFF	TGCGCCAGCAGCTTGGACAACTCCTACAATGAGCAGTTCTTC
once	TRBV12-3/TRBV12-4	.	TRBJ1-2	CASSWTSNYGYTF	TGTGCCAGCAGTTGGACATCAAACTATGGCTACACCTTC
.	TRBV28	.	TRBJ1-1	CASSLTQEKAFF	TGTGCCAGCAGTTTGACCCAGGAAAAAGCTTTCTTT
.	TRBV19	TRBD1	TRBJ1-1	CASSRDRSNTEAFF	TGTGCCAGTAGTAGGGACAGGTCTAACACTGAAGCTTTCTTT
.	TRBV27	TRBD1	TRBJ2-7	CANRGQVIPYEQYF	TGTGCCAACAGGGGACAGGTAATCCCCTACGAGCAGTACTTC
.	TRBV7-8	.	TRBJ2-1	CASGGAPYNEQFF	TGTGCCAGCGGGGGGGCCCCCTACAATGAGCAGTTCTTC
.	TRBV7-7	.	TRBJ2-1	CASSLDTYNEQFF	TGTGCTAGCAGCCTGGACACCTACAATGAGCAGTTCTTC
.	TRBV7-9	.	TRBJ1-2	CASSSSGLGYTF	TGTGCCAGCAGCTCCTCAGGTCTTGGCTACACCTTC
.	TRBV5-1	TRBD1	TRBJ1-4	CASSSGDRGGEKLFF	TGCGCCAGCAGCTCGGGGGACAGGGGCGGGGAAAAACTGTTTTTT
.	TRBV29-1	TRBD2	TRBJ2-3	CSVEIRLAGVVDTQYF	TGCAGCGTTGAAATAAGGCTAGCGGGAGTGGTGGATACGCAGTATTTT
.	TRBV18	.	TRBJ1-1	CASSPGDTNTEAFF	TGTGCCAGCTCACCAGGAGATACGAACACTGAAGCTTTCTTT
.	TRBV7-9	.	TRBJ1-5	CASSPDSLNQPQHF	TGTGCCAGCAGCCCGGACAGTTTGAATCAGCCCCAGCATTTT
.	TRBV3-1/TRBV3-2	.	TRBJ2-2	CASSQMGFGGGELFF	TGTGCCAGCAGCCAAATGGGTTTCGGAGGCGGGGAGCTGTTTTTT